This entry concerns a single T cell receptor (beta chain). The target antigen is unknown. This record belongs to a study of cytomegalovirus exposure and HLA in healthy donors. Whole-study results and caveats: Through in vitro validation, a few CMV-associated chains were shown to be specific for CMV antigens. About 87% or about 30% of the time was how often most TCR beta V segments were productive, according to an earlier analysis.

The PCR made use of 60 Vbeta and 13 Jbeta primers. The assay was immunoSEQ multiplex PCR, and TCRdb's table has in-frame clones only and misses some. Among 90,000 to 150,000 clones, around 77% were seen once, and the ten largest hold about 16%. The CDR3 consists of 16 residues. The V gene's germline CDR1 is SGHRS and CDR2 YFSETQ. The junction had 7 bases not matched to a gene; V was cut back by 1 base and J by 8 bases. What was sequenced was PBMCs. V gene TRBV5-1 combines with J gene TRBJ2-1, with 12 positions matching TRBD1. The receptor comes from a man aged 50 or older in good health and CMV-seropositive. This CDR3 reads CASSLFGTGGGDEQFF. The DNA for the CDR3 is TGCGCCAGCAGCTTGTTCGGGACAGGGGGCGGGGATGAGCAGTTCTTC.